The following is a T cell receptor (beta chain) sequence with its context. The sample originates from a study of blood T cell repertoires in COVID-19. The V end lost 3 bases, the J end lost 0 bases, and 12 bases lay between the germline ends. The CDR3 is 15 amino acids. Per the germline V gene, CDR1 is SGDLS and CDR2 is YYNGEE. How the authors handled the data: How many nucleated cells were present was estimated from reference gene primer amplification. Generated by immunoSEQ multiplex PCR, the TCRdb table keeps only in-frame clones and is missing some. That table is the source of V, J and clone size, and D and trimming were worked out from the DNA. Of more than 130,000 clones listed, under 90% are singletons.

The chain uses TRBV9 and TRBJ1-2, with D possibly TRBD1 on 6 matching bases. This clonotype originated in a woman of 80 years or more in a cohort sampled during active or convalescent COVID-19. Sequencing input: peripheral blood. The DNA for the CDR3 is TGTGCCAGCAGCGCATCCGGGACATCTAACTATGGCTACACCTTC. Translation gives CASSASGTSNYGYTF.